This T cell receptor (beta chain) is drawn from a study of blood T cell repertoires in COVID-19. This CDR3 comprises 16 residues. Germline V gene sequence: CDR1 MGHRA, CDR2 YSYEKL. V lost 7 bases and J lost 1; bases outside the gene matches: 4. The protocol was immunoSEQ multiplex PCR, while the TCRdb copy is restricted to in-frame clones and leaves out a portion. This sample yields some 150,000 clones, of which 80% to 90% are seen a single time; 7.2% belongs to the top ten. This clone appeared a single time. Sequencing input: peripheral blood. The V call is TRBV4-1, the J call TRBJ2-2; 12 bases align to TRBD2. The sequence was obtained from a woman between 45 and 65 years old in a cohort sampled during active or convalescent COVID-19. CDR3 loop: CASTSGLAGNTGELFF. The CDR3 DNA sequence: TGCGCCAGCACCTCGGGACTAGCGGGGAACACCGGGGAGCTGTTTTTT.